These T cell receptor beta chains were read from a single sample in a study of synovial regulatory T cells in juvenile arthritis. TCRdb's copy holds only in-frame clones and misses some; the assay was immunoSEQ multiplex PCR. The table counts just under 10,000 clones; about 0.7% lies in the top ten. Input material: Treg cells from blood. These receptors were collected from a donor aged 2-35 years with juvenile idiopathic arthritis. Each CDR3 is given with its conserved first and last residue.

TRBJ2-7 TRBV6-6 CASSYAGQGYEQYF
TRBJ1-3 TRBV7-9 CASSRQGSSGNTIYF
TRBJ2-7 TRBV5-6 CASSFSSEQYF
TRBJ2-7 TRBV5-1 CASSLGPANEQYF
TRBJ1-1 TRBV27 CASSTLRDRGMNTEAFF
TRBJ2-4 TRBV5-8 CASSLGTWNIQYF
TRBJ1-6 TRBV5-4 CASSSPQGADSPLHF
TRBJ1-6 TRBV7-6 CASSPGGYNSPLHF
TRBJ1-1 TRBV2 CASRGQGGSEAFF
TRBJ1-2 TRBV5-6 CASSLNPGIYGYTF
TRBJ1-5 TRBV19 CASMGIPYSNQPQHF
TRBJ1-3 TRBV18 CASSPGTVGNTIYF
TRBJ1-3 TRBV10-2 CASSEWTGAGNTIYF
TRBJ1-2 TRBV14 CASSQGRQPNYNYGYTF
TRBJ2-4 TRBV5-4 CASSLKHGENIQYF
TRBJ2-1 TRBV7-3 CASSQESGLGDNEQFF
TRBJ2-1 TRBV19 CASSMTGYRGPYNEQFF
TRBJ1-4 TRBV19 CASTDPSGGNEKLFF
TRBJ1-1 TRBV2 CASSEEVGVEAFF
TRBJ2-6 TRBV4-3 CASSQDNYSGANVLTF
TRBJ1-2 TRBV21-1 CASSKARVDGYGYTF
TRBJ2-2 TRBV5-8 CASSRQGRTGELFF
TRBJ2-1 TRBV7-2 CASSFTVGNNEQFF
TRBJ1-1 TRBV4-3 CASSRQTGLNTEAFF
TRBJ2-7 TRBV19 CASNRRQGSSYEQYF
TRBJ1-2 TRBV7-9 CASTSAGATYGYTF
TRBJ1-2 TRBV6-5 CASSYSWGYYGYTF